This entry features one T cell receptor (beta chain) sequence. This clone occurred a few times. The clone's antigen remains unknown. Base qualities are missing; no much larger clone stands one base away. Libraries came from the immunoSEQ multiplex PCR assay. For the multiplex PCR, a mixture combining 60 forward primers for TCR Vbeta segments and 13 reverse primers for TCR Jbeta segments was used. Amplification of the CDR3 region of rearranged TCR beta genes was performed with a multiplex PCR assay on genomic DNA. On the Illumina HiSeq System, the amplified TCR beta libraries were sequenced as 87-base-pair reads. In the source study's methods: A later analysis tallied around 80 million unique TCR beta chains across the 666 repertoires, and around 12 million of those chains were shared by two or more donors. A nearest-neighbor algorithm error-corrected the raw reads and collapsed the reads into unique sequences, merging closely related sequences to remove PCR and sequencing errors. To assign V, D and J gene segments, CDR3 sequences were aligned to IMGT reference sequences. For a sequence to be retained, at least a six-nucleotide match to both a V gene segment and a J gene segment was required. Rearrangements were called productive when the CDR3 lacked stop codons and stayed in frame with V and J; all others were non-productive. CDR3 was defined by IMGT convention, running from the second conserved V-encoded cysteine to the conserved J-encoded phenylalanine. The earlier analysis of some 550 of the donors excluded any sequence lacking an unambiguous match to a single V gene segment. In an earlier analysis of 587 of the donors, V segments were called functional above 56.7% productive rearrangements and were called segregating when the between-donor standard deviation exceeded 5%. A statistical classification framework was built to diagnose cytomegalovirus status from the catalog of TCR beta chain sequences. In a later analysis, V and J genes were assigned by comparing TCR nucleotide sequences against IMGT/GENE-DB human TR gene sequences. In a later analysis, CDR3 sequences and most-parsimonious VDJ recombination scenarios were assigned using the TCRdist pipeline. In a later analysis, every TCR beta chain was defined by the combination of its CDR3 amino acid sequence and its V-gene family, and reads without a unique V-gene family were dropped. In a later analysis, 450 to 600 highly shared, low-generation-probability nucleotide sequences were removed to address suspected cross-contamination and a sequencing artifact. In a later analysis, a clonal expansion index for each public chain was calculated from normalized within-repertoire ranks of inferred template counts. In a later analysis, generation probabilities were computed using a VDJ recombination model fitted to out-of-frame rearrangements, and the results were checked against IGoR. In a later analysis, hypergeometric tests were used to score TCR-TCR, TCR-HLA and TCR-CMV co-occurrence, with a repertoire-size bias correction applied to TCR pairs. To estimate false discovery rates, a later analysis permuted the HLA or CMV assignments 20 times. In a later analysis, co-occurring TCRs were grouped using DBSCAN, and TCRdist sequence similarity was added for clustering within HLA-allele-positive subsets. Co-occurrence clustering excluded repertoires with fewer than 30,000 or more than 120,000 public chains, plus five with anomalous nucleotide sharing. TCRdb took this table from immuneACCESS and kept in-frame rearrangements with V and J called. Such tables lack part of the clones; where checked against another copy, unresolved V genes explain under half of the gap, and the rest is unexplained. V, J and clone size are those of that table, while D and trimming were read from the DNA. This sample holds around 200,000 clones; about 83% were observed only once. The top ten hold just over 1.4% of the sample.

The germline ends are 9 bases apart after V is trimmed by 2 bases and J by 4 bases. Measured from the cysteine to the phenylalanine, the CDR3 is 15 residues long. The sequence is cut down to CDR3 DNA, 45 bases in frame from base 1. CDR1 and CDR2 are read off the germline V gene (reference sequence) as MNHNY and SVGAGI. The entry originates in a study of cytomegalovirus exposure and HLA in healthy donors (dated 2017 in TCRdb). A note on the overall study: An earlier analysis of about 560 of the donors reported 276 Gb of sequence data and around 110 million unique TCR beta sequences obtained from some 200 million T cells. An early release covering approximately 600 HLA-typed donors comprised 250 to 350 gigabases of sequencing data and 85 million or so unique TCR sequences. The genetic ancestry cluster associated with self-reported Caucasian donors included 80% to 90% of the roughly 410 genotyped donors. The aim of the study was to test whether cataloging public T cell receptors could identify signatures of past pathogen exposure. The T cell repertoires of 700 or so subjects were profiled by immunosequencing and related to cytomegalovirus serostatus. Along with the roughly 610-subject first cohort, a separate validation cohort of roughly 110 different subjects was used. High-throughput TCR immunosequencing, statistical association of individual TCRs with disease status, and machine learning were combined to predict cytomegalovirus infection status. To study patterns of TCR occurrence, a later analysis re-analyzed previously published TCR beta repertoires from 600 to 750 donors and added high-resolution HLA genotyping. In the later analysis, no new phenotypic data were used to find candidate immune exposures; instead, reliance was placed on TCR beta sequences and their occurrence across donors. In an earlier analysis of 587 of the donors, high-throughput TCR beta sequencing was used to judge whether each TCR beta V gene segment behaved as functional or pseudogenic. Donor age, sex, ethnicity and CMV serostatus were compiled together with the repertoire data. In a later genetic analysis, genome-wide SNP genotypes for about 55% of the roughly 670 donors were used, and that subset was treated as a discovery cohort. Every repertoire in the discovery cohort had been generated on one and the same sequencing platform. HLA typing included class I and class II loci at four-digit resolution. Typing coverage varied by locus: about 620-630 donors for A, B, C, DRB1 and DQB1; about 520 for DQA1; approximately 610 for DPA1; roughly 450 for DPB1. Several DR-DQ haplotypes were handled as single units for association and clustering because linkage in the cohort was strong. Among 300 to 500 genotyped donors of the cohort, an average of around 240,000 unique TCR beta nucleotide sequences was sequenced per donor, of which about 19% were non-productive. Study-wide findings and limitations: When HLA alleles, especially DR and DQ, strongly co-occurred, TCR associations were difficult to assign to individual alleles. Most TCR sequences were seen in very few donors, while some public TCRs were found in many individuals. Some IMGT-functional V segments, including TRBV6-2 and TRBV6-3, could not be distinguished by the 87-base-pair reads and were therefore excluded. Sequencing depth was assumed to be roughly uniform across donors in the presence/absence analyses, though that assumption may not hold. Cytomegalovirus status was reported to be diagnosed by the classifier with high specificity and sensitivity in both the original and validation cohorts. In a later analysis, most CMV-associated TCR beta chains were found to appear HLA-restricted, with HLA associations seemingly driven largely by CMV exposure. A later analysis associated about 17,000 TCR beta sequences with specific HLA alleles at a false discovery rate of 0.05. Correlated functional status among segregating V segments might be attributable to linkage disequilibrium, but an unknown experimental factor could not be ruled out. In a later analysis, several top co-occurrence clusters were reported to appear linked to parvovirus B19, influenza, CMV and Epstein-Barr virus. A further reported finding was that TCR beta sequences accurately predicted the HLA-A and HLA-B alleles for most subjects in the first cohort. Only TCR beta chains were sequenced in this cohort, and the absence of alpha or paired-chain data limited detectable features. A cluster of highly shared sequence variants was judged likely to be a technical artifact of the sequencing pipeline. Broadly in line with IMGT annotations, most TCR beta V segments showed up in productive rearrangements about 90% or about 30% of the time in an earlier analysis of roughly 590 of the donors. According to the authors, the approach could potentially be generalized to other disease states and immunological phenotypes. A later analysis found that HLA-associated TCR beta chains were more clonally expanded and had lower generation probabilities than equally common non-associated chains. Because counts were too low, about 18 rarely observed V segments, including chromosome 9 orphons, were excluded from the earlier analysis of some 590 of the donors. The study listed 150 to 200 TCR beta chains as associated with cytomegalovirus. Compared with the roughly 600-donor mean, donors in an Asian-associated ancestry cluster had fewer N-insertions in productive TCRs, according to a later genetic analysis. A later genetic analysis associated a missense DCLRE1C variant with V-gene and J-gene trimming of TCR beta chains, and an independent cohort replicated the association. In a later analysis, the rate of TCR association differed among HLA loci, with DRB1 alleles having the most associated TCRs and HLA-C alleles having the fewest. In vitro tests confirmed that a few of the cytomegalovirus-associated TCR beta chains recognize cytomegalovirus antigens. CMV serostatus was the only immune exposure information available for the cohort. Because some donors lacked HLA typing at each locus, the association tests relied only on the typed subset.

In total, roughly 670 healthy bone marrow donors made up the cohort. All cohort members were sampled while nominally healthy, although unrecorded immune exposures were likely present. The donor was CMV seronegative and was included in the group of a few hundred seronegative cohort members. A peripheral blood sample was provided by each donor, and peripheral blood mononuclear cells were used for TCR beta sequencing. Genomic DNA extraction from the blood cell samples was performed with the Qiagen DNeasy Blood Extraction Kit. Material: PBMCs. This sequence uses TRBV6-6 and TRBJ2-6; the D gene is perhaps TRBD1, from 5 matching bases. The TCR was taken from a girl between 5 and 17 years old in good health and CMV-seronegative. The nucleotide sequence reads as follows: TGTGCCAGCAGTTACGACAGCTCCGGGGCCAACGTCCTGACTTTC. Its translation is CASSYDSSGANVLTF.